The entry that follows covers one T cell receptor (beta chain) sequence. Antigen specificity is unknown. This specimen belongs to a study of vaccination and CD4 T cells after COVID-19. This CDR3 spans 18 amino acids. The germline V gene has CDR1 DFQATT and CDR2 SNEGSKA (reference sequence). V was trimmed by 1 base and J by 0 bases, leaving 16 bases between them. Treatment denoted: roughly 10-day PBMC culture with coronavirus spike peptide pools or control peptides (ViraFEST assay). Prior to the COVID-19 pandemic (2011-2018), the unexposed donor's CD4+ T cells were collected. ViraFEST relied on peptide pools to expand antigen-specific T cells; the TCRs were sequenced afterward. The cultures had half their medium swapped for fresh IL-2 medium on days 3 and 7. Sequencing of cultured CD4+ T cell DNA used the Oncomine TCR Beta short-read assay. TCRdb ran MiXCR on the PCR reads and lists one entry per CDR3 protein. The data contain approximately 1,100 distinct CDR3 sequences, around 29% of them seen just once; the ten biggest clones take up 85% to 90%.

Notes on the study in general: Reactive clonotype counts went from median around 20 after infection to about 37 after vaccination, nonsignificantly.

The TCR was taken from a human donor in good health. Sequences were obtained from CD4+ T cells from blood, cultured in vitro. The genes are TRBV20-1 and TRBJ2-6; D may be TRBD1 (6 bases). CDR3 DNA: TGCAGTGCTAGAGCTCCGCCAGGGGCTCCCTCTGGGGCCAACGTCCTGACTTTC. Translating gives CSARAPPGAPSGANVLTF.